This TCR beta chain stems from a study of T cell changes during pregnancy in multiple sclerosis. Assay: immunoSEQ multiplex PCR; the TCRdb copy retains only in-frame clones and omits some. The sample has about 59,000 clones; roughly nine tenths are singletons. V was cut by 0 bases and J by 3 bases, with 10 bases left in between. This CDR3 has 15 amino acids. The germline CDR1 and CDR2 sequences are SGHVS and FNYEAQ. Sequencing was performed on peripheral blood, taken before pregnancy. The rearrangement joins TRBV7-6 to TRBJ2-3; the D gene is possibly TRBD1 (5 bases). This clonotype originated in a female donor with multiple sclerosis, enrolled in a pregnancy study. The CDR3 DNA sequence: TGTGCCAGCAGCTTAGCGCGAGGACAAACAGATACGCAGTATTTT. It specifies CASSLARGQTDTQYF.